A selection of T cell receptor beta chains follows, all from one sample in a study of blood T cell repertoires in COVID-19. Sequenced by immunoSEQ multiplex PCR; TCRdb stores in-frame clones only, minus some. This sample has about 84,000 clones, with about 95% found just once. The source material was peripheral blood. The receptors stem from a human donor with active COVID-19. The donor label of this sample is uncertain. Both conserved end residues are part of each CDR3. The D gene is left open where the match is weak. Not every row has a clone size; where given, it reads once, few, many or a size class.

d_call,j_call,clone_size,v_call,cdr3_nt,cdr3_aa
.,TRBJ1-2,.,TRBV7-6,TGTGCCAGCAGTCATTCGGGGGGCTCGGTCTATGGCTACACCTTC,CASSHSGGSVYGYTF
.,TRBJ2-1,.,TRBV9,TGTGCCAGCAGCGTAGCTCCCGCAGGTGTCTCCTACAATGAGCAGTTCTTC,CASSVAPAGVSYNEQFF
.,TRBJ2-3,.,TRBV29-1,TGCAGCGTTGAAGATGGGGGGGATACGCAGTATTTT,CSVEDGGDTQYF
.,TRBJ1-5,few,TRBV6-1,TGTGCCAGCAGTGACCAGGGACAAGAGAGTCAGCCCCAGCATTTT,CASSDQGQESQPQHF
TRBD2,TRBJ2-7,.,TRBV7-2,TGTGCCAGCAGCTCCGGGACTAGGGAATCGCAGTACTTC,CASSSGTRESQYF
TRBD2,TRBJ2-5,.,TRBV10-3,TGTGCCATCAGTGGGACTAGCATTCAGACGGGAGAGACCCAGTACTTC,CAISGTSIQTGETQYF
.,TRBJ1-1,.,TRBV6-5,TGTGCCAGCAGGGGCAGTGAAGCTTTCTTT,CASRGSEAFF
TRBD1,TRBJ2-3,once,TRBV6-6,TGTGCCAGCAGCTCAGGGGGCAGGTTTACTACAGATACGCAGTATTTT,CASSSGGRFTTDTQYF
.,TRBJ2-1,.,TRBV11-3,TGTGCCAGCAGCTTAGATGGGGGGAACAATGAGCAGTTCTTC,CASSLDGGNNEQFF
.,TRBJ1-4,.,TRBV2,TGTGCCAGCAGTGAATCGGCAGGGTGGGAAAAACTGTTTTTT,CASSESAGWEKLFF